This T cell receptor (beta chain) was sequenced in a study of beta chain features in type 1 diabetes. This clone has a handful of counts. As yet, its antigen is unknown. Germline values: CDR1 SQVTM, CDR2 ANQGSEA. V lost 0 bases and J 7 bases, leaving 18 bases between the germline ends. The CDR3 contains 15 residues. Expressed TCRB transcripts were sequenced because the entire RNA isolate underwent reverse transcription. Using immunoSEQ multiplex PCR, the repertoire was profiled, and TCRdb retains in-frame clones only, with some absent. The sample contains around 300,000 clones, over 12% of which appear only once. Overall study findings and caveats: VDJ junctions sequenced from type 1 diabetes patients showed fewer insertions and more deletions. Significant though moderate, a shortening of TCRB CDR3s appeared in all four CD4+ subsets of Type 1 diabetes patients.

Sequenced material: naive CD4+ T cells from blood. The TCR sequence derives from a man younger than 35 with type 1 diabetes. This rearrangement joins TRBV29-1 to TRBJ1-1; D unresolved. CDR3 DNA sequence: TGCAGCGTTGAAGATCGGCGGATCGGCTATTTTGAAGCTTTCTTT. It yields the protein CSVEDRRIGYFEAFF.